The sequence of this TCR beta chain was determined in a study of blood T cell repertoires in COVID-19. Turning to the study itself: The study drew acute and convalescent COVID-19 samples from the United States, Italy and Spain. The cDNA or gDNA used as material had been derived from T cells, B-cell-depleted T cells, or PBMCs.

This clone showed up just once. Per the original data handling: How many nucleated cells were present was estimated from reference gene primer amplification. Produced via immunoSEQ multiplex PCR; TCRdb's table is partial and in-frame only. For V, J and clone size, that table is used; D and trimming come from the DNA. This table holds roughly 150,000 clones, approximately 87% found once. The TCR sequence derives from a woman aged 70-85 years with acute or convalescent COVID-19. The sample was peripheral blood.

The CDR3 DNA reads as TGTGCCACCAGTAGGCGGGCGAACACTGAAGCTTTCTTT. It codes for CATSRRANTEAFF. This chain uses TRBV15 with TRBJ1-1, with unresolved D. V lost 6 bases to trimming and J lost 1 base, with 9 bases between them. Germline-derived CDR1 and CDR2 are LNHNV and YYDKDF (reference sequence). The CDR3 is made up of 13 amino acids.